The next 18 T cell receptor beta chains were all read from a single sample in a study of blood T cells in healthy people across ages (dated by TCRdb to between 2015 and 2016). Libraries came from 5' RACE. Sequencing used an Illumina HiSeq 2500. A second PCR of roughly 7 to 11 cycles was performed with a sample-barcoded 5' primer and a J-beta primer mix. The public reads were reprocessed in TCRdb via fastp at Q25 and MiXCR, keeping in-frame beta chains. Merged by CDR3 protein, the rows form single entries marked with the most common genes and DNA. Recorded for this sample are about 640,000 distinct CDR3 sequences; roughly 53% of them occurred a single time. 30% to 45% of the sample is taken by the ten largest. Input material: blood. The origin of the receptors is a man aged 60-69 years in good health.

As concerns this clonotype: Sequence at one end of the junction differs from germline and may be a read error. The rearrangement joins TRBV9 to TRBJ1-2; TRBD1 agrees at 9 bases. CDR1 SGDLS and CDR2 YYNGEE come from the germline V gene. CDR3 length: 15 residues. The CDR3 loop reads CAGSVEGQGNYGYTF. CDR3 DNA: TGTGCCGGCAGCGTAGAAGGACAGGGGAACTATGGCTACACCTTC.

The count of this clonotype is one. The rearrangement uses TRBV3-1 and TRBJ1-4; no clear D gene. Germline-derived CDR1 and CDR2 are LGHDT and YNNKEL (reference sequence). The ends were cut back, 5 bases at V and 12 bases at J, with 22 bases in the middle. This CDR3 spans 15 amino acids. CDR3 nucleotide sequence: TGTGCCAGCAGCGCAAGGCCCCAGGACCCAAGGGAACTGTTTTTT. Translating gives CASSARPQDPRELFF.

The CDR3 protein is CASIPGGNSGAETQYF. CDR3 DNA: TGCGCCAGCATACCAGGGGGCAATTCAGGGGCGGAGACCCAGTACTTC. The chain couples TRBV5-1 to TRBJ2-5; 8 bases agree with TRBD1. The CDR3 sequence is 16 residues long. V lost 6 bases and J lost 5; bases outside the gene matches: 15. Germline V CDR1 and CDR2: SGHRS, YFSETQ.

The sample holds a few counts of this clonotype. In DNA form, the CDR3 reads TGCAGCGTTGAATTCCGGGGGACTTACTACGAGCAGTACTTC. Its translation is CSVEFRGTYYEQYF. V usage is TRBV29-1 and J usage is TRBJ2-7; D might be TRBD2 (6 bases). Germline-derived CDR1 and CDR2 are SQVTM and ANQGSEA. The CDR3 loop spans 14 amino acids. The germline V and J ends were trimmed by 2 bases and 3 bases, with 14 bases remaining between them.

CDR3 sequence: CASSERGTEAFF. The CDR3 DNA sequence: TGTGCCAGCAGTGAAAGGGGTACTGAAGCTTTCTTT. V usage is TRBV2 and J usage is TRBJ1-1; perhaps TRBD1 as D (5 bases). The CDR3 loop spans 12 amino acids. V dropped 2 bases and J dropped 5 bases, with 6 bases sitting between them. CDR1 is SNHLY, CDR2 FYNNEI, per germline.

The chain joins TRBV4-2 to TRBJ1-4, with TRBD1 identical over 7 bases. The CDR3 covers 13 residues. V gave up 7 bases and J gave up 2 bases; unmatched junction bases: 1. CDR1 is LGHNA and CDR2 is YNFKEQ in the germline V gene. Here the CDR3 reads CASKGGTNEKLFF. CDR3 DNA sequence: TGTGCCAGCAAAGGGGGCACTAATGAAAAACTGTTTTTT.

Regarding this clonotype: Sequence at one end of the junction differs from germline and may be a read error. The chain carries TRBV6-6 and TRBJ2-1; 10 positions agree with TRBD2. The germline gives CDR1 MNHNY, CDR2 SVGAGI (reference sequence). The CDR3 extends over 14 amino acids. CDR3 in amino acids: CASSKLAGNNEQVF. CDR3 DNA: TGTGCCAGCAGTAAACTAGCGGGGAATAATGAGCAGGTCTTC.

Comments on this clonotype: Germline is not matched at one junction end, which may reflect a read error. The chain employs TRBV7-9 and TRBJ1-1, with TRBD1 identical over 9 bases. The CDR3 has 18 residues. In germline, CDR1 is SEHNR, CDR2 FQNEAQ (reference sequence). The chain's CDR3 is CASTLFPGQGRGRTEAFF. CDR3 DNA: TGTGCCAGCACCTTATTTCCGGGACAGGGCCGGGGTCGGACTGAGGCTTTCTTT.

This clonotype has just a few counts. CDR3 region: CASSPGFVTDTQYF. The DNA for the CDR3 is TGTGCCAGCAGCCCGGGATTCGTCACAGATACGCAGTATTTT. The chain carries TRBV7-9 and TRBJ2-3, with a tentative D call TRBD2 (5 bases). The germline V gene encodes CDR1 SEHNR and CDR2 FQNEAQ (reference sequence). CDR3 size: 14 residues. V lost 5 bases and J 2 bases, leaving 11 bases between the germline ends.

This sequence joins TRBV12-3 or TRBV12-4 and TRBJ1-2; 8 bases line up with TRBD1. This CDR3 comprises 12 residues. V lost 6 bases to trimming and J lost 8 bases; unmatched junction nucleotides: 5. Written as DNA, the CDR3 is TGTGCCAGCAGCGGACAGGGAAGAGGCTACACCTTC. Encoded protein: CASSGQGRGYTF.

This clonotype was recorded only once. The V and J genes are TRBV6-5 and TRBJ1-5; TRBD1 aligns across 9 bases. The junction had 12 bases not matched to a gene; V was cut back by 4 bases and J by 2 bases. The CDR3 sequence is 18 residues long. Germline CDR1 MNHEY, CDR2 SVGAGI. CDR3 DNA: TGTGCCAGCAGTTCGGTTGGGACAGGGCAGTATGGCAATCAGCCCCAGCATTTT. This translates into CASSSVGTGQYGNQPQHF.

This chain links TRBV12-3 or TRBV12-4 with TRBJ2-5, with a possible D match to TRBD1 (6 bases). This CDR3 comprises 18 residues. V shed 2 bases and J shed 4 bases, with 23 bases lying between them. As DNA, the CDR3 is TGTGCCAGCAGTTTACGGCACAAACCAGGGGCCTCCGGAGAGACCCAGTACTTC. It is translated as CASSLRHKPGASGETQYF.

CDR3 in DNA: TGTGCCAGCAGCCAACCGGGACAGATTAATCAGCCCCAGCATTTT. This encodes CASSQPGQINQPQHF. The chain employs TRBV4-2 and TRBJ1-5; TRBD1 aligns across 7 bases. Germline CDR1 LGHNA, CDR2 YNFKEQ. V trimming: 2 bases; J trimming: 4 bases; junction bases outside the gene matches: 5. The CDR3 extends over 15 amino acids.

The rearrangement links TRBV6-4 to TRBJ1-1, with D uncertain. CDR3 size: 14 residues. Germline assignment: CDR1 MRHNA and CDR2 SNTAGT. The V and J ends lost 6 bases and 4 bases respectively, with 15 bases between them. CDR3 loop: CASRPGMAGTEAFF. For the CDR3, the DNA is TGTGCCAGCAGGCCGGGGATGGCGGGCACTGAAGCTTTCTTT.

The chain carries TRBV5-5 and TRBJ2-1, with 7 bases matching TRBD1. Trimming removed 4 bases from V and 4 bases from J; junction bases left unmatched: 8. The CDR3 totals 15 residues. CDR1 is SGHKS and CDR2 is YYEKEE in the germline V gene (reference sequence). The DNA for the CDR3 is TGTGCCAGCAGCCCCTGGACAGGCTCTTACAATGAGCAGTTCTTC. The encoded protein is CASSPWTGSYNEQFF.

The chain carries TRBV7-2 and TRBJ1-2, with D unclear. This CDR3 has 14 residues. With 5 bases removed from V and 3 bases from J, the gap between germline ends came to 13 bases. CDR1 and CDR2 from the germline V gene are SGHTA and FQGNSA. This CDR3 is CASSPMPGYYGYTF. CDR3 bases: TGTGCCAGCAGCCCAATGCCGGGGTACTATGGCTACACCTTC.

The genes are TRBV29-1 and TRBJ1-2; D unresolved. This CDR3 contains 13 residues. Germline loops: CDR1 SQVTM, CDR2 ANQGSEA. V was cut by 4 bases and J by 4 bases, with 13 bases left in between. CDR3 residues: CSVGHRLSYGYTF. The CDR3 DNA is TGCAGCGTTGGACACCGCCTAAGCTATGGCTACACCTTC.

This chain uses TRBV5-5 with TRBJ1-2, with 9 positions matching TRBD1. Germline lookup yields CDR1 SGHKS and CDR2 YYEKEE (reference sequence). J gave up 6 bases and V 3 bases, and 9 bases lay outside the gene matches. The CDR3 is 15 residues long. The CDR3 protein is CASSWTGTGWDGYTF. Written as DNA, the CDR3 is TGTGCCAGCAGCTGGACCGGGACAGGGTGGGATGGCTACACCTTC.